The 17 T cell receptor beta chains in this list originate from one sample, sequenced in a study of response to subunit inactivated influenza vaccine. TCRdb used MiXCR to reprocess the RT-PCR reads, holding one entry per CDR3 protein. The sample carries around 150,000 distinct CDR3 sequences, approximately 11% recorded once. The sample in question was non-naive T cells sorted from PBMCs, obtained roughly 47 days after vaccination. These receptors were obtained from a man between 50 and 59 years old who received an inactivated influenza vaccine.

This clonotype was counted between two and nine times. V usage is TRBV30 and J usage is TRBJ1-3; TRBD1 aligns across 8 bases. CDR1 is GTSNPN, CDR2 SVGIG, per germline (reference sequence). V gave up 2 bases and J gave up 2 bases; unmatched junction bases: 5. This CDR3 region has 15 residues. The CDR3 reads CAWSMTGAPGNTIYF. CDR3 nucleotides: TGTGCCTGGAGTATGACAGGGGCGCCTGGAAACACCATATATTTT.

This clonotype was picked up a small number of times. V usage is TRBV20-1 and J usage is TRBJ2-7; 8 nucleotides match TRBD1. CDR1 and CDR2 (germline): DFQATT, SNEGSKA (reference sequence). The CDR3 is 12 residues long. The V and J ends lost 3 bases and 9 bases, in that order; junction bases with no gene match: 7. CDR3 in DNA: TGCAGTGCTAGTAAGCAGGGGGCTCCGCAGTACTTC. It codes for CSASKQGAPQYF.

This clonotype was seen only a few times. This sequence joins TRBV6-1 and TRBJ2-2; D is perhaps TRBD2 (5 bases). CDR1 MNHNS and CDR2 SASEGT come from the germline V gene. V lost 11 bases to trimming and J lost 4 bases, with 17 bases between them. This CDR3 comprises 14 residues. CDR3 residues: CAGAAREGTGELFF. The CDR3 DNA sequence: TGTGCCGGCGCGGCGCGCGAGGGCACCGGGGAGCTGTTTTTT.

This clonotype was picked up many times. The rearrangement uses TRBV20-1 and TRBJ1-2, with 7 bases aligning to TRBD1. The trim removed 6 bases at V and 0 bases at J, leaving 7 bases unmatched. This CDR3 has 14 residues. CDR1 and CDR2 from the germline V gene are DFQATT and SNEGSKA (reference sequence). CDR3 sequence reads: CSAREGATNYGYTF. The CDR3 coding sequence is TGCAGTGCCCGTGAGGGGGCGACTAACTATGGCTACACCTTC.

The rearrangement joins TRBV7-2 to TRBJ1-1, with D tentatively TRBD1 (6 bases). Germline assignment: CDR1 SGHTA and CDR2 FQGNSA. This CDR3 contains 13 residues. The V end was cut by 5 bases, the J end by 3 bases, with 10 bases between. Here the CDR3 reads CASSKQGYTEAFF. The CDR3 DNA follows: TGTGCCAGCAGCAAACAGGGTTACACTGAAGCTTTCTTT.

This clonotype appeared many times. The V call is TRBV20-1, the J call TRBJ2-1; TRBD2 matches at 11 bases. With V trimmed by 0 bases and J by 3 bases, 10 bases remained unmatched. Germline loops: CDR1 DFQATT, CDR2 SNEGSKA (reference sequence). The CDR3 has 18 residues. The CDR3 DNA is TGCAGTGCTAGAGAGAAACTAGCGGGAGTGGGGGGCTACAATGAGCAGTTCTTC. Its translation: CSAREKLAGVGGYNEQFF.

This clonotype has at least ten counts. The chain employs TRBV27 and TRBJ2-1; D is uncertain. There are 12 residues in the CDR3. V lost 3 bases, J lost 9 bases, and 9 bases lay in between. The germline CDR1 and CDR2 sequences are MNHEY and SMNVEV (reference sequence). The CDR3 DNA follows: TGTGCCAGCAGTTTGCCGGGCCCTGAGCAGTTCTTC. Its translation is CASSLPGPEQFF.

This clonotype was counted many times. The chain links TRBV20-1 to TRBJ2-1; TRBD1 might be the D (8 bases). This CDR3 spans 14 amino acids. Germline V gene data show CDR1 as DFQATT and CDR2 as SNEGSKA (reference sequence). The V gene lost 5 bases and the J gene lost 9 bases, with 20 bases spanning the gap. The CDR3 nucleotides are TGCAGTGCTGGGGGGGCAGGACAGGGCTCTGAGCAGTTCTTC. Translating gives CSAGGAGQGSEQFF.

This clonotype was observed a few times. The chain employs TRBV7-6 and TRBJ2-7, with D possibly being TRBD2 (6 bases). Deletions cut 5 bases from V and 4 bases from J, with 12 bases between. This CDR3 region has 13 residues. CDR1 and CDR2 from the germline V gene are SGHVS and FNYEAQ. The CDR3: CASSPRTKYEQYF. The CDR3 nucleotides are TGTGCCAGCAGCCCAAGGACTAAATACGAGCAGTACTTC.

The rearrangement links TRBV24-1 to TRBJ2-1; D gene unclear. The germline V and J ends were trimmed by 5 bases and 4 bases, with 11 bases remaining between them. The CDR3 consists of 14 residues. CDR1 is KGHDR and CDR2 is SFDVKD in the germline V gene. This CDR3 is CATSAGPYYNEQFF. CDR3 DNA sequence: TGTGCCACCAGTGCAGGACCCTATTACAATGAGCAGTTCTTC.

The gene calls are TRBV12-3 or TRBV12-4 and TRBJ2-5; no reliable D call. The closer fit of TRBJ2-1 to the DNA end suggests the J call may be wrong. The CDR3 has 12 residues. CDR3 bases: TGTGCCAGCAGTTGGGGAATGGAGACCCAGTTCTTC. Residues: CASSWGMETQFF.

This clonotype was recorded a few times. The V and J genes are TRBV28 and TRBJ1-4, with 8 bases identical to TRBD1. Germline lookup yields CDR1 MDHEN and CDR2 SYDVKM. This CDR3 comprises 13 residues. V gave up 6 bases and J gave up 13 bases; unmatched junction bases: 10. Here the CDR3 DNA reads TGTGCCAGCAGCCGCCCGGGACAGGCAGGACTGTTTTTT. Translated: CASSRPGQAGLFF.

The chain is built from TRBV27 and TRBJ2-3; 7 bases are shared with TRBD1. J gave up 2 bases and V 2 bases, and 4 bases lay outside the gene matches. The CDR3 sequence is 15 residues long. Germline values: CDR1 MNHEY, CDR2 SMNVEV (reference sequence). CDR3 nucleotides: TGTGCCAGCAGTTTAAAGGGGGCCCCCACAGATACGCAGTATTTT. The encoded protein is CASSLKGAPTDTQYF.

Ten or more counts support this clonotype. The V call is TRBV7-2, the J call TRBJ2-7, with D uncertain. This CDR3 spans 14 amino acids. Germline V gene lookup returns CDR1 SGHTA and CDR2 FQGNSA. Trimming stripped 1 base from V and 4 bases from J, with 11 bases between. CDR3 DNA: TGTGCCAGCAGCTTAGTCCCAGGTCGGTACGAGCAGTACTTC. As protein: CASSLVPGRYEQYF.

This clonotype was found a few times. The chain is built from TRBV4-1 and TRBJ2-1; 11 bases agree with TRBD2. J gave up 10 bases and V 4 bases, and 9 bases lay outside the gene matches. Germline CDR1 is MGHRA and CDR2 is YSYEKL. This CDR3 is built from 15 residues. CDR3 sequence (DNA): TGCGCCAGCAGCCTAAATAGCGGGAGGGCGGACGAGCAGTTCTTC. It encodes CASSLNSGRADEQFF.

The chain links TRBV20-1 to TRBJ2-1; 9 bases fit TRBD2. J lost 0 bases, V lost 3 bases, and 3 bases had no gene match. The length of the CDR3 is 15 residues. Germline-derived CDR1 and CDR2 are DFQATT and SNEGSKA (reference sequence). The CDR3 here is CSASDSGSSYNEQFF. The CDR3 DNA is TGCAGTGCTAGCGATAGCGGGAGCTCCTACAATGAGCAGTTCTTC.

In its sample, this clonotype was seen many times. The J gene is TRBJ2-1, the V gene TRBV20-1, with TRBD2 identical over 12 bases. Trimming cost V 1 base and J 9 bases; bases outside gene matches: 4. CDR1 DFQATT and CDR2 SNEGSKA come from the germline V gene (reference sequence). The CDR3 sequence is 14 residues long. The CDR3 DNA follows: TGCAGTGCTAGAGCTAGCGGGAGGGCGGGTGAGCAGTTCTTC. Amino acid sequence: CSARASGRAGEQFF.